The present T cell receptor (beta chain) was sequenced within a study of cytomegalovirus exposure and HLA in healthy donors. Use of 60 Vbeta and 13 Jbeta primers characterized the PCR. The method was immunoSEQ multiplex PCR; TCRdb's version includes in-frame clones alone and lacks a portion of them. The sample shows roughly 120,000 clones, around 70% of them seen only once. V was shortened by 2 bases and J by 5 bases, with 10 bases between the two germline ends. The CDR3 extends over 15 amino acids. Germline CDR1 SEHNR, CDR2 FQNEAQ (reference sequence). The specimen sequenced was PBMCs. This receptor was taken from a woman under 30 in good health and CMV-seronegative. The chain combines TRBV7-9 with TRBJ1-6; D gene unclear. CDR3 coding DNA: TGTGCCAGCAGCTTAAGAGGGATAGATAATTCACCCCTCCACTTT. This encodes CASSLRGIDNSPLHF.